Each of the 30 T cell receptor beta chains below was sequenced from the same sample in a study of T cell repertoires in cytomegalovirus infection. The antigens these receptors bind are not known. MiXCR was run by TCRdb on the reads, yielding one entry per CDR3 protein. The sample gives tens of thousands of distinct CDR3 sequences, roughly 20% of which show up once; roughly 60% is in the top ten. The sample consisted of CD8+ T cells from cultured PBMCs, taken from culture after CMV antigen stimulation. The receptors stem from a human donor in good health (CMV status not recorded). Some clones in this sample may be carry-over from other donors' samples.

This clonotype was seen only a few times. The chain employs TRBV6-6 and TRBJ2-5, with 9 bases lining up with TRBD1. Trimming took 6 bases from V and 7 from J; bases not matched to a gene: 9. The CDR3 loop spans 14 amino acids. Germline values: CDR1 MNHNY, CDR2 SVGAGI (reference sequence). Here the CDR3 reads CASRGSGQGGTQYF. In DNA, the CDR3 is TGTGCCAGCAGGGGGTCGGGACAGGGAGGGACCCAGTACTTC.

This clonotype was found a few times. The V call is TRBV29-1, the J call TRBJ1-2; no firm D call. The germline CDR1 and CDR2 sequences are SQVTM and ANQGSEA. This CDR3 region has 13 residues. V was shortened by 1 base and J by 8 bases, with 14 bases between the two germline ends. The CDR3 DNA sequence: TGCAGCGTTGAAGGAAGGACCCTGGGGGGCTACACCTTC. The encoded protein is CSVEGRTLGGYTF.

The rearrangement links TRBV12-3 or TRBV12-4 to TRBJ2-5; D is undetermined. The V and J ends lost 4 bases and 2 bases respectively, with 11 bases between them. The CDR3 loop spans 14 amino acids. This chain's CDR3 is CASSSRREQETQYF. DNA of the CDR3: TGTGCCAGCAGTTCCCGAAGAGAGCAAGAGACCCAGTACTTC.

The chain carries TRBV29-1 and TRBJ2-1; maybe TRBD1 (5 bases). The CDR3 is 14 residues long. Trimming left V 1 base short and J 0 bases short, with 7 bases between. CDR1 and CDR2 from the germline V gene are SQVTM and ANQGSEA. This CDR3 is CSVEGTLSYNEQFF. DNA of the CDR3: TGCAGCGTTGAAGGGACACTCTCCTACAATGAGCAGTTCTTC.

This clonotype showed up just a few times. The gene calls are TRBV6-2 or TRBV6-3 and TRBJ2-7; 7 bases fit TRBD2. V was clipped by 6 bases and J by 3 bases; unmatched bases: 11. Per germline, CDR1 MNHEY and CDR2 SVGEGT. The CDR3 spans 15 residues. The DNA for the CDR3 is TGTGCCAGCAGAAGCGTGAAGCGGGGCGACTACGAGCAGTACTTC. Protein: CASRSVKRGDYEQYF.

This clonotype was seen at least ten times. This chain connects TRBV6-5 to TRBJ2-2; 7 nucleotides align to TRBD2. From germline, CDR1 is MNHEY and CDR2 SVGAGI. Unmatched junction bases numbered 10, after V lost 5 bases and J lost 10 bases. CDR3 length equals 14 residues. For the CDR3, the DNA is TGTGCCAGCAGTGGACTCGGACTAGTTATGGAGCTGTTTTTT. This translates into CASSGLGLVMELFF.

The chain couples TRBV29-1 to TRBJ2-1; D ambiguous. Trimming removed 2 bases at V and 2 bases at J, with 4 bases between. Looked up from germline, CDR1 is SQVTM and CDR2 is ANQGSEA. This CDR3 spans 12 amino acids. The CDR3, as DNA: TGCAGCGTTGAACTTACCTACAATGAGCAGTTCTTC. This translates into CSVELTYNEQFF.

The chain joins TRBV6-6 to TRBJ2-2, with D perhaps TRBD1 (6 bases). V lost 0 bases and J lost 2, with 13 bases in between. The CDR3 has 17 amino acids. Germline lookup yields CDR1 MNHNY and CDR2 SVGAGI (reference sequence). The CDR3 sequence is CASSYSSRTANTGELFF. Written as DNA, the CDR3 is TGTGCCAGCAGTTACTCCTCTCGGACAGCCAACACCGGGGAGCTGTTTTTT.

In this sample, this clonotype turned up once. At one end the junction does not follow the germline gene, possibly because of a read error. For the CDR3, the DNA is TGTACCAGCAGTTTAACTAGCAACCGAGCAGATACGCAGTATTTT. It is translated as CTSSLTSNRADTQYF. The rearrangement uses TRBV12-3 or TRBV12-4 and TRBJ2-3, with D tentatively TRBD2 (6 bases). The CDR3 is made up of 15 amino acids.

This clonotype was detected only a few times. The gene calls are TRBV19 and TRBJ2-1, with D tentatively TRBD2 (6 bases). The CDR3 totals 14 residues. Germline CDR1 and CDR2: LNHDA and SQIVND (reference sequence). V was clipped by 3 bases and J by 4 bases, with 10 bases between them. The CDR3 DNA reads as TGTGCCAGTAGTATGGGGGGAACGTACAATGAGCAGTTCTTC. Its protein product is CASSMGGTYNEQFF.

The rearrangement links TRBV9 to TRBJ2-1; TRBD2 agrees at 15 bases. The length of the CDR3 is 16 residues. Germline CDR1 is SGDLS and CDR2 is YYNGEE. Losses at the gene ends were 4 bases for V and 8 bases for J; bases not matched to a gene: 7. The CDR3 protein is CASSIGGTSGRYEQFF. In DNA, the CDR3 is TGTGCCAGCAGCATCGGCGGGACTAGCGGGAGGTATGAGCAGTTCTTC.

The V and J genes are TRBV7-8 and TRBJ1-6; D is uncertain. The CDR3 runs to 16 residues. Trimming stripped 7 bases from V and 0 bases from J, with 13 bases between. Germline V gene sequence: CDR1 SGHVS, CDR2 FQNEAQ. The CDR3 is CASNHAEGSYNSPLHF. In DNA, the CDR3 is TGTGCCAGCAACCATGCGGAAGGCTCCTATAATTCACCCCTCCACTTT.

DNA for the CDR3: TGTGCCAGCAGCAACCAGGGGGCAGGGAGCACTGAAGCTTTCTTT. Protein: CASSNQGAGSTEAFF. This chain joins TRBV7-2 and TRBJ1-1; 8 nucleotides line up with TRBD1. The germline CDR1 and CDR2 sequences are SGHTA and FQGNSA. The CDR3 runs 15 residues. V lost 5 bases and J lost 4; bases outside the gene matches: 9. The full variable domain, its missing parts supplied by reference TRBV7-2 and TRBJ1-1, is GAGVSQSPSNKVTEKGKDVELRCDPISGHTALYWYRQSLGQGLEFLIYFQGNSAPDKSGLPSDRFSAERTGGSVSTLTIQRTQQEDSAVYLCASSNQGAGSTEAFFGQGTRLTVV.

This clonotype was detected a few times. The chain uses TRBV7-9 and TRBJ2-1; 9 bases match TRBD1. V lost 3 bases and J lost 8; bases outside the gene matches: 11. There are 16 residues in the CDR3. Germline CDR1 is SEHNR and CDR2 is FQNEAQ (reference sequence). For the CDR3, the DNA is TGTGCCAGCAGCTTCCACTCTGACAGGGGGGGGGATGAGCAGTTCTTC. As protein: CASSFHSDRGGDEQFF. The complete variable domain, with remaining parts taken from reference TRBV7-9 and TRBJ2-1, reads DTGVSQNPRHKITKRGQNVTFRCDPISEHNRLYWYRQTLGQGPEFLTYFQNEAQLEKSRLLSDRFSAERPKGSFSTLEIQRTEQGDSAMYLCASSFHSDRGGDEQFFGPGTRLTVL.

In its sample, this clonotype was seen many times. The chain combines TRBV7-2 with TRBJ2-1, with 14 bases lining up with TRBD2. V lost 6 bases to trimming and J lost 5 bases; unmatched junction nucleotides: 3. CDR3 length equals 15 residues. Germline CDR1 SGHTA, CDR2 FQGNSA. CDR3 coding DNA: TGTGCCAGCAGTTGGACTAGCGGGGGGCACAATGAGCAGTTCTTC. Translated: CASSWTSGGHNEQFF.

This clonotype was seen many times. The CDR3 DNA reads TGTGCCAGTAAAACAGGGAGCAACATTCAGTACTTC. Amino acid sequence: CASKTGSNIQYF. This chain uses TRBV19 with TRBJ2-4, with D tentatively TRBD1 (6 bases). The CDR3 is 12 residues long. V lost 7 bases and J lost 7, with 11 bases in between. In germline, CDR1 is LNHDA, CDR2 SQIVND (reference sequence).

In nucleotides, the CDR3 is TGTGCCAGCAGCTTGGGGGCGGATGAGCAGTTCTTC. Amino acid sequence: CASSLGADEQFF. The rearrangement uses TRBV7-6 and TRBJ2-1; the D gene is possibly TRBD1 (6 bases). Trimming shortened V by 3 bases and J by 8 bases, and 8 bases separated the two germline ends. CDR1 and CDR2 from the germline V gene are SGHVS and FNYEAQ. The CDR3 contains 12 residues.

This clonotype showed up just a few times. V gene TRBV12-3 or TRBV12-4 combines with J gene TRBJ1-5; maybe TRBD1 (5 bases). Trimming stripped 5 bases from V and 4 bases from J, with 12 bases between. The CDR3 is 14 amino acids. The CDR3 loop reads CASSHQEGNQPQHF. The CDR3 bases are TGTGCCAGCAGTCATCAGGAGGGGAATCAGCCCCAGCATTTT.

This clonotype was seen more than once but under ten times. V usage is TRBV6-1 and J usage is TRBJ2-3, with no clear D. The length of the CDR3 is 11 residues. Germline-derived CDR1 and CDR2 are MNHNS and SASEGT. The V gene lost 5 bases and the J gene lost 6 bases, with 6 bases spanning the gap. The CDR3 here is CASSIVDTQYF. CDR3 in DNA: TGTGCCAGCAGTATTGTGGATACGCAGTATTTT.

The chain uses TRBV7-9 and TRBJ2-1; possible D gene TRBD1, 5 bases. CDR3 length: 17 amino acids. V shed 4 bases and J shed 10 bases, with 26 bases lying between them. The germline V gene encodes CDR1 SEHNR and CDR2 FQNEAQ (reference sequence). CDR3 sequence: CASSSRFDGALEMEQFF. The CDR3 bases are TGTGCCAGCAGCTCCCGGTTCGATGGGGCCTTAGAAATGGAGCAGTTCTTC.

This clonotype has a handful of counts. J is TRBJ2-5 and V is TRBV6-5; D might be TRBD1 (6 bases). The CDR3 contains 15 residues. The germline CDR1 and CDR2 sequences are MNHEY and SVGAGI. Deletions cut 5 bases from V and 0 bases from J, with 13 bases between. CDR3 nucleotides: TGTGCCAGCAGTACGGACAGACCCTACCAAGAGACCCAGTACTTC. As protein: CASSTDRPYQETQYF.

The chain joins TRBV7-9 to TRBJ2-5; D unresolved. Germline V gene lookup returns CDR1 SEHNR and CDR2 FQNEAQ (reference sequence). Trimming shortened V by 5 bases and J by 3 bases, and 4 bases separated the two germline ends. This CDR3 region has 11 residues. The CDR3 region has the DNA TGTGCCAGCAGCCTTAAAGAGACCCAGTACTTC. Translation gives CASSLKETQYF.

V usage is TRBV7-6 and J usage is TRBJ1-2; possibly TRBD1 for D (5 bases). Germline CDR1 is SGHVS and CDR2 is FNYEAQ. The ends were cut back, 4 bases at V and 6 bases at J, with 9 bases in the middle. This CDR3 contains 12 residues. This chain's CDR3 is CASSSGQNGYTF. DNA for the CDR3: TGTGCCAGCAGCTCCGGACAAAATGGCTACACCTTC.

This chain uses TRBV12-3 or TRBV12-4 with TRBJ2-2, with TRBD1 matching over 8 bases. V trimming: 7 bases; J trimming: 2 bases; junction bases outside the gene matches: 9. This CDR3 is 16 amino acids long. CDR3 sequence: CASTPSGTGNTGELFF. The CDR3 DNA reads as TGTGCCAGCACCCCCTCCGGGACAGGAAACACCGGGGAGCTGTTTTTT.

The chain carries TRBV6-2 or TRBV6-3 and TRBJ2-3; 12 bases line up with TRBD2. Germline trimming cut 4 bases from V and 5 bases from J; bases unmatched to any gene: 7. The CDR3 is made up of 16 amino acids. Germline loops: CDR1 MNHEY, CDR2 SVGEGT. The CDR3 coding sequence is TGTGCCAGCAGTTCTCTAGCGGGGGGGGCCCGAGATACGCAGTATTTT. This gives the protein CASSSLAGGARDTQYF.

Only a few counts were recorded for this clonotype. The chain recombines TRBV7-8 with TRBJ2-7; maybe TRBD2 (5 bases). V lost 6 bases to trimming and J lost 0 bases, with 9 bases between them. This CDR3 is 13 amino acids long. The germline gives CDR1 SGHVS, CDR2 FQNEAQ. The CDR3 sequence: CASREESSYEQYF. CDR3 nucleotide sequence: TGTGCCAGCAGGGAGGAGAGCTCCTACGAGCAGTACTTC. Complete variable domain (other parts from reference TRBV7-8 and TRBJ2-7): GAGVSQSPRYKVAKRGQDVALRCDPISGHVSLFWYQQALGQGPEFLTYFQNEAQLDKSGLPSDRFFAERPEGSVSTLKIQRTQQEDSAVYLCASREESSYEQYFGPGTRLTVT.

The chain employs TRBV18 and TRBJ2-1, with D perhaps assigned TRBD1 or TRBD2 (6 bases each). Germline V gene data show CDR1 as KGHSH and CDR2 as LQKENI. Trimming shortened V by 6 bases and J by 4 bases, and 16 bases separated the two germline ends. The CDR3 totals 15 residues. DNA for the CDR3: TGTGCCAGCTCGCTCGGGGGCGGGGCTTACAATGAGCAGTTCTTC. Encoded protein: CASSLGGGAYNEQFF.

The chain combines TRBV6-5 with TRBJ1-2; perhaps TRBD1 as D (5 bases). The CDR3 length is 12 residues. V lost 5 bases and J 7 bases, leaving 11 bases between the germline ends. Germline CDR1 MNHEY, CDR2 SVGAGI. CDR3: CASSREGLGYTF. The CDR3 DNA reads TGTGCCAGCAGTAGGGAGGGACTTGGCTACACCTTC.

This clonotype was seen at least ten times. The CDR3 is CASSSGTRNTGELFF. The CDR3 nucleotides are TGTGCCAGCAGCTCCGGGACTAGAAACACCGGGGAGCTGTTTTTT. V usage is TRBV7-8 and J usage is TRBJ2-2; the match to TRBD2 covers 8 bases. Germline loops: CDR1 SGHVS, CDR2 FQNEAQ. After removal of 4 bases from V and 2 bases from J, the junction contained 3 bases not matched to a gene. CDR3 size: 15 residues.

The V and J genes are TRBV20-1 and TRBJ2-2, with D perhaps TRBD1 or TRBD2 (5 bases each). V was shortened by 0 bases and J by 3 bases, with 8 bases between the two germline ends. Germline CDR1 DFQATT, CDR2 SNEGSKA (reference sequence). The CDR3 runs 14 residues. Here the CDR3 reads CSAREGRDTGELFF. CDR3 in DNA: TGCAGTGCTAGAGAGGGACGAGACACCGGGGAGCTGTTTTTT.